This is a list of T cell receptor beta chains from one sample in a study of blood T cell repertoires in COVID-19. Generated by immunoSEQ multiplex PCR, the TCRdb table keeps only in-frame clones and is missing some. This table has about 180,000 clones, approximately 88% appearing once. The source material was PBMCs or T cells enriched from blood (not recorded which). The receptors were gathered from a woman under 30 who had recovered from COVID-19. Both conserved end residues are part of each CDR3. The D gene is left open where the match is weak.

j_gene	v_gene	d_gene	CDR3aa
TRBJ1-2	TRBV7-9	TRBD1	CASSSQSGTEGGYTF
TRBJ2-6	TRBV10-3	-	CAISDNSGANVLTF
TRBJ2-3	TRBV2	-	CASSSGYSTDTQYF
TRBJ1-2	TRBV30	-	CAWSPWGGLRGYTF
TRBJ1-4	TRBV12-1	-	CASSKQGEKLFF
TRBJ2-7	TRBV27	-	CASSLFAGFDEQYF
TRBJ1-1	TRBV7-9	-	CASSSTRGLNTEAFF
TRBJ1-1	TRBV4-3	TRBD1	CASSQVAGTGEAFF
TRBJ2-1	TRBV19	TRBD2	CASRETSGGYNEQFF
TRBJ1-3	TRBV18	-	CASSPGQLKNTIYF
TRBJ2-7	TRBV2	-	CASMGATSYEQYF
TRBJ2-5	TRBV5-1	TRBD2	CASRGLAGGTRTGNQETQYF
TRBJ2-3	TRBV15	-	CATSRSALLEGQYF
TRBJ2-7	TRBV20-1	-	CSASHRTAFPYEQYF
TRBJ1-6	TRBV3-1/TRBV3-2	TRBD1	CASSQGTGGASSPLHF
TRBJ1-4	TRBV4-1	-	CASDHHRLRGSREKLFF
TRBJ2-7	TRBV15	-	CATSRVGAGEAYEQYF
TRBJ1-5	TRBV7-2	-	CASSLRWGSEQPQHF
TRBJ2-7	TRBV28	TRBD1	CASSPSGTGAYEQYF
TRBJ2-5	TRBV28	TRBD2	CASSLQTSGGQETQYF
TRBJ2-3	TRBV5-1	TRBD2	CASSLAGLAGRTDTQYF
TRBJ1-3	TRBV21-1	-	CASREKTGLSGNTIYF
TRBJ2-7	TRBV19	-	CASSIGGFYEQYF
TRBJ2-2	TRBV6-5	-	CASRLGTNTGELFF
TRBJ2-1	TRBV10-1	-	CASSESTHGVDKFF
TRBJ2-5	TRBV6-5	-	CASSPRLSGQETQYF
TRBJ1-2	TRBV28	TRBD1	CASRVNRGTNYGYTF
TRBJ2-2	TRBV27	TRBD2	CASSPSQYVLAGVTGELFF
TRBJ2-3	TRBV7-2	-	CASSRDAATDTQYF
TRBJ2-7	TRBV28	TRBD2	CASSLSTSGIFSYEQYF
TRBJ2-7	TRBV10-3	TRBD1	CAIRGTGGNTYEQYF
TRBJ1-3	TRBV21-1	-	CASSTNCPGTGSRNTIYF
TRBJ1-4	TRBV11-2	-	CASSLRQSGEKLFF
TRBJ1-1	TRBV28	-	CASSYSGLGTTEAFF
TRBJ2-5	TRBV2	TRBD2	CASSPSGGQETQYF
TRBJ2-5	TRBV7-2	-	CASSLGSRGQETQYF
TRBJ2-1	TRBV7-9	-	CASSIVGGRHYNEQFF
TRBJ2-5	TRBV18	TRBD1	CASLRGIQETQYF
TRBJ2-7	TRBV13	TRBD2	CASSLGLAIGEQYF
TRBJ2-2	TRBV7-2	-	CASSLATRGTGKTGELFF
TRBJ2-7	TRBV5-1	-	CASSLESGKPGDRSYEQYF
TRBJ1-2	TRBV6-4	TRBD1	CASSVDRGYGYTF
TRBJ2-7	TRBV2	TRBD1	CASSSGQGVREQYF
TRBJ1-1	TRBV19	-	CASTMGGGRGNTEAFF
TRBJ2-2	TRBV5-1	TRBD1	CASSLGSGQGTTGELFF
TRBJ1-2	TRBV3-1/TRBV3-2	TRBD1	CASSYTTTDRANYGYTF
TRBJ1-5	TRBV27	TRBD1	CASSSTGNWQPQHF
TRBJ1-1	TRBV27	-	CASSAGQMTEAFF
TRBJ2-5	TRBV10-3	TRBD2	CAISDPPLAGSVAQYF
TRBJ1-1	TRBV6-1	TRBD1	CASSAYRGTGNTEAFF
TRBJ2-6	TRBV6-2/TRBV6-3	-	CASSSRTSSGANVLTF
TRBJ1-1	TRBV5-6	TRBD1	CASSPDTGALGNTEAFF
TRBJ1-4	TRBV10-2	TRBD1	CASSVTGGSGELFF
TRBJ1-5	TRBV28	TRBD1	CASSLDRVLDQPQHF
TRBJ1-3	TRBV5-8	-	CASSFEVGNTIYF
TRBJ1-2	TRBV19	-	CASRAGGGDYGYTF
TRBJ2-7	TRBV5-1	-	CASSTPTGTAGEQYF
TRBJ1-1	TRBV9	-	CASSPSGGGGTEAFF
TRBJ1-5	TRBV30	TRBD1	CAWSRDRGQPQHF